The rows below give T cell receptor beta chains drawn from one sample of a study of cytomegalovirus exposure and HLA in healthy donors. Assay used: immunoSEQ multiplex PCR; TCRdb lists only in-frame clones, some missing. This table holds about 72,000 clones, 94% found once. What was sequenced was PBMCs. The receptors come from a woman aged 18-35 years in good health and CMV-seropositive. CDR3s include the opening cysteine and the closing phenylalanine or tryptophan. Fields, in order: CDR3 protein, CDR3 DNA, J gene, D gene, clone size, V gene. D genes are given only for firm matches. Rows may omit the clone size; those that give it use once, few, many or a size class.

CDR3aa: CASMRQGAQVGELFF
CDR3nt: TGCGCCAGCATGAGACAGGGGGCGCAAGTCGGGGAGCTGTTTTTT
j_gene: TRBJ2-2
d_gene: TRBD1
abundance: NA
v_gene: TRBV5-1

CDR3aa: CAWSVGVYGYTF
CDR3nt: TGTGCCTGGAGTGTCGGGGTATATGGCTACACCTTC
j_gene: TRBJ1-2
d_gene: NA
abundance: NA
v_gene: TRBV30

CDR3aa: CASSFSGETGETQYF
CDR3nt: TGTGCCAGCAGCTTCTCGGGGGAAACGGGGGAGACCCAGTACTTC
j_gene: TRBJ2-5
d_gene: NA
abundance: once
v_gene: TRBV7-2

CDR3aa: CASSAPEQGNYGYTF
CDR3nt: TGTGCCAGCAGTGCACCCGAACAGGGGAACTATGGCTACACCTTC
j_gene: TRBJ1-2
d_gene: TRBD1
abundance: NA
v_gene: TRBV28

CDR3aa: CASSLSLAGGDEQFF
CDR3nt: TGTGCCAGCAGTTTAAGTCTAGCGGGGGGTGATGAGCAGTTCTTC
j_gene: TRBJ2-1
d_gene: TRBD2
abundance: once
v_gene: TRBV27

CDR3aa: CASSVGGAGRGEQFF
CDR3nt: TGTGCCAGCAGTGTCGGAGGGGCAGGCCGGGGTGAGCAGTTCTTC
j_gene: TRBJ2-1
d_gene: NA
abundance: NA
v_gene: TRBV6-1

CDR3aa: CASSRTEPSEQYF
CDR3nt: TGCGCCAGCAGTCGGACAGAACCATCCGAGCAGTACTTC
j_gene: TRBJ2-7
d_gene: NA
abundance: NA
v_gene: TRBV10-1

CDR3aa: CASSQVLAGNLDTQYF
CDR3nt: TGCGCCAGCAGCCAAGTACTAGCGGGGAATTTAGATACGCAGTATTTT
j_gene: TRBJ2-3
d_gene: TRBD2
abundance: once
v_gene: TRBV4-3

CDR3aa: CASSGDEQFF
CDR3nt: TGTGCCAGCAGCGGGGATGAGCAGTTCTTC
j_gene: TRBJ2-1
d_gene: NA
abundance: NA
v_gene: TRBV2

CDR3aa: CASSLAGTGLNQPQHF
CDR3nt: TGTGCCAGCAGCTTGGCCGGGACAGGGCTCAATCAGCCCCAGCATTTT
j_gene: TRBJ1-5
d_gene: TRBD1
abundance: NA
v_gene: TRBV7-2

CDR3aa: CASSPKTGPETQYF
CDR3nt: TGTGCCAGCAGCCCCAAGACAGGGCCAGAGACCCAGTACTTC
j_gene: TRBJ2-5
d_gene: TRBD1
abundance: NA
v_gene: TRBV7-9

CDR3aa: CSAWTDSPGANVLTF
CDR3nt: TGCAGCGCCTGGACAGATTCCCCTGGGGCCAACGTCCTGACTTTC
j_gene: TRBJ2-6
d_gene: NA
abundance: NA
v_gene: TRBV29-1

CDR3aa: CASSLNSGSSYNEQFF
CDR3nt: TGCGCCAGCAGCTTAAATAGCGGGAGCTCCTACAATGAGCAGTTCTTC
j_gene: TRBJ2-1
d_gene: TRBD2
abundance: NA
v_gene: TRBV5-1

CDR3aa: CASSFAQTRVIGYEQYF
CDR3nt: TGCGCCAGCAGCTTTGCACAAACCAGGGTTATCGGCTACGAGCAGTACTTC
j_gene: TRBJ2-7
d_gene: NA
abundance: NA
v_gene: TRBV5-1

CDR3aa: CASSLGAGRGETQYF
CDR3nt: TGTGCCAGCAGCTTAGGGGCGGGAAGGGGAGAGACCCAGTACTTC
j_gene: TRBJ2-5
d_gene: NA
abundance: once
v_gene: TRBV11-2

CDR3aa: CASTAGPGLDGYTF
CDR3nt: TGTGCCAGCACCGCGGGGCCAGGGTTGGATGGCTACACCTTC
j_gene: TRBJ1-2
d_gene: NA
abundance: NA
v_gene: TRBV19

CDR3aa: CASSFPGSNLHEQFF
CDR3nt: TGTGCCAGCAGCTTTCCCGGTAGCAATCTCCATGAGCAGTTCTTC
j_gene: TRBJ2-1
d_gene: NA
abundance: NA
v_gene: TRBV11-2

CDR3aa: CASSTGTGANEQFF
CDR3nt: TGTGCCAGCAGCACCGGGACAGGGGCCAATGAGCAGTTCTTC
j_gene: TRBJ2-1
d_gene: TRBD1
abundance: NA
v_gene: TRBV7-6

CDR3aa: CACGEDTEAFF
CDR3nt: TGTGCCTGCGGGGAGGACACTGAAGCTTTCTTT
j_gene: TRBJ1-1
d_gene: NA
abundance: NA
v_gene: TRBV30

CDR3aa: CASTLSSTGELFF
CDR3nt: TGTGCCAGCACGCTGAGTAGCACCGGGGAGCTGTTTTTT
j_gene: TRBJ2-2
d_gene: NA
abundance: NA
v_gene: TRBV27

CDR3aa: CATRGTSGGYEQYF
CDR3nt: TGTGCCACCAGGGGGACTAGCGGGGGCTACGAGCAGTACTTC
j_gene: TRBJ2-7
d_gene: TRBD2
abundance: few
v_gene: TRBV27

CDR3aa: CAWSGVYEQYF
CDR3nt: TGTGCCTGGAGTGGCGTATACGAGCAGTACTTC
j_gene: TRBJ2-7
d_gene: NA
abundance: once
v_gene: TRBV30

CDR3aa: CAWTPSGEVFF
CDR3nt: TGTGCCTGGACCCCCAGCGGGGAGGTGTTCTTC
j_gene: TRBJ2-1
d_gene: TRBD2
abundance: NA
v_gene: TRBV30

CDR3aa: CASSVGTSGSNNEQFF
CDR3nt: TGTGCCAGCAGCGTAGGTACTAGCGGGTCTAACAATGAGCAGTTCTTC
j_gene: TRBJ2-1
d_gene: TRBD2
abundance: NA
v_gene: TRBV9

CDR3aa: CASQYGGEETQYF
CDR3nt: TGCGCCAGCCAATACGGGGGGGAAGAGACCCAGTACTTC
j_gene: TRBJ2-5
d_gene: TRBD2
abundance: NA
v_gene: TRBV5-1

CDR3aa: CASSVDGARNEQYF
CDR3nt: TGTGCCAGCAGTGTGGATGGGGCACGTAACGAGCAGTACTTC
j_gene: TRBJ2-7
d_gene: NA
abundance: NA
v_gene: TRBV2

CDR3aa: CASSWTAQEAFF
CDR3nt: TGTGCCAGCAGCTGGACAGCCCAGGAAGCTTTCTTT
j_gene: TRBJ1-1
d_gene: NA
abundance: NA
v_gene: TRBV7-9